These 27 T cell receptor beta chains share one sample of origin, sequenced in a study of response to subunit inactivated influenza vaccine. TCRdb called the RT-PCR reads again in MiXCR, with one record for every CDR3 protein. The sample holds about 310,000 distinct CDR3 sequences, over 20% seen once. The sequenced sample was PBMCs from blood, obtained approximately 20 months after vaccination. These receptors all come from a man between 45 and 75 years old who received an inactivated influenza vaccine.

This clonotype was detected only a few times. The CDR3 protein is CSARDRATYEQYF. The DNA for the CDR3 is TGCAGTGCTAGAGACAGGGCGACCTACGAGCAGTACTTC. The chain combines TRBV20-1 with TRBJ2-7, with a tentative D call TRBD1 (5 bases). Germline assignment: CDR1 DFQATT and CDR2 SNEGSKA (reference sequence). V was cut by 0 bases and J by 2 bases, with 8 bases left in between. The CDR3 spans 13 residues.

This clonotype was seen at least ten times. The rearrangement links TRBV12-3 or TRBV12-4 to TRBJ1-1, with 10 nucleotides matching TRBD1. The CDR3 consists of 15 residues. V shed 8 bases, J shed 1 base, and the junction held 7 bases outside the gene matches. Here the CDR3 reads CASGGTGDSNTEAFF. The CDR3 DNA reads as TGTGCCAGCGGCGGGACAGGGGACTCGAACACTGAAGCTTTCTTT.

The chain has TRBV20-1 and TRBJ2-6, with D possibly TRBD2 on 6 matching bases. The CDR3 is 14 residues long. Germline CDR1 reads DFQATT; CDR2 reads SNEGSKA (reference sequence). V gave up 6 bases and J gave up 1 base, with 10 bases separating them. Written as DNA, the CDR3 is TGCAGTGCGAGCCGGGGGTCTGGGGCCAACGTCCTGACTTTC. It specifies CSASRGSGANVLTF.

This chain's CDR3 is CASCSAGDQETQYF. DNA of the CDR3: TGTGCCAGCTGCTCAGCGGGGGACCAAGAGACCCAGTACTTC. The rearrangement joins TRBV7-2 to TRBJ2-5; 8 bases align to TRBD2. The germline V gene encodes CDR1 SGHTA and CDR2 FQGNSA. The CDR3 totals 14 residues. Trimming at V came to 8 bases and at J to 0 bases, leaving 5 bases not matched to a gene.

The J gene is TRBJ2-3, the V gene TRBV28, with D perhaps TRBD2 (7 bases). The CDR3 consists of 15 residues. Germline assignment: CDR1 MDHEN and CDR2 SYDVKM. V was shortened by 6 bases and J by 3 bases, with 16 bases between the two germline ends. The CDR3 sequence: CASRERGGATDTQYF. CDR3 coding DNA: TGTGCCAGCAGGGAAAGGGGGGGGGCGACAGATACGCAGTATTTT.

This clonotype appeared many times. The V and J genes are TRBV12-3 or TRBV12-4 and TRBJ1-4; 9 nucleotides line up with TRBD1. This CDR3 has 14 amino acids. The ends lost 7 bases at V and 7 bases at J; junction bases unmatched: 7. The CDR3: CASTGQGPGEKLFF. For the CDR3, the DNA is TGTGCCAGCACCGGACAGGGGCCGGGTGAAAAACTGTTTTTT.

V and J are TRBV19 and TRBJ1-5; TRBD1 might be the D (6 bases). The CDR3 has 13 amino acids. V was cut by 1 base and J by 7 bases, with 8 bases left in between. The germline V gene encodes CDR1 LNHDA and CDR2 SQIVND (reference sequence). The CDR3 DNA sequence: TGTGCCAGTAGTATAGTGGGGGGCCAGCCCCAGCATTTT. Translated, it gives CASSIVGGQPQHF.

This clonotype was picked up a small number of times. A read error may produce the germline difference seen at one junction end. The V gene is TRBV6-5, the J gene TRBJ1-5; 10 bases align to TRBD1. The CDR3 runs 15 residues. Germline CDR1 MNHEY, CDR2 SVGAGI. The CDR3 sequence is CASSYSGTGDQPQHF. Written as DNA, the CDR3 is TGTGCCAGCAGCTACTCCGGGACAGGGGATCAGCCCCAGCATTTT.

This clonotype was counted a few times. The CDR3 region is CASSFIRGPGELFF. CDR3 in DNA: TGTGCCAGCAGTTTCATAAGGGGTCCCGGGGAGCTGTTTTTT. The J gene is TRBJ2-2, the V gene TRBV6-5; possible D gene TRBD1, 5 bases. This CDR3 is built from 14 residues. CDR1 and CDR2 from the germline V gene are MNHEY and SVGAGI. Trimming shortened V by 4 bases and J by 6 bases, and 12 bases separated the two germline ends.

This clonotype was found a few times. V is TRBV28 and J is TRBJ2-1; 14 nucleotides agree with TRBD2. V dropped 5 bases and J dropped 8; count of bases not matched to a gene: 11. The germline gives CDR1 MDHEN, CDR2 SYDVKM. This CDR3 has 17 amino acids. Written as DNA, the CDR3 is TGTGCCAGCAGTCTCAAGACGGGACTAGCGGGAGTTGATGAGCAGTTCTTC. Encoded protein: CASSLKTGLAGVDEQFF.

This clonotype was observed a handful of times. This chain uses TRBV4-2 with TRBJ2-5; 13 bases match TRBD2. The junction had 4 bases not matched to a gene; V was cut back by 4 bases and J by 5 bases. There are 15 residues in the CDR3. Looked up from germline, CDR1 is LGHNA and CDR2 is YNFKEQ. For the CDR3, the DNA is TGTGCCAGCAGCCGCGGGACTAGCGGGGAGGAGACCCAGTACTTC. It codes for CASSRGTSGEETQYF.

This clonotype was observed a few times. The chain recombines TRBV27 with TRBJ2-1; perhaps TRBD1 as D (8 bases). Trimming cost V 7 bases and J 6 bases, with 16 bases left between them. The germline gives CDR1 MNHEY, CDR2 SMNVEV (reference sequence). There are 14 residues in the CDR3. The CDR3 nucleotides are TGTGCCAGCAACAGGGGGGGCCTAATCAATGAGCAGTTCTTC. This translates into CASNRGGLINEQFF.

The CDR3 DNA follows: TGTGCCAGCAGTTTTCTCGGCGGCCACTCCTACAATGAGCAGTTCTTC. It yields the protein CASSFLGGHSYNEQFF. The V and J genes are TRBV27 and TRBJ2-1; D not resolved. V lost 3 bases, J lost 0 bases, and 12 bases lay in between. This CDR3 is 16 amino acids long. Germline CDR1 is MNHEY and CDR2 is SMNVEV (reference sequence).

In this sample, this clonotype turned up once. This chain links TRBV10-3 with TRBJ2-2, with TRBD1 matching 12 bases. CDR3 length equals 15 residues. Germline V gene lookup returns CDR1 ENHRY and CDR2 SYGVKD. V lost 4 bases, J lost 4 bases, and 1 base stayed unmatched. In DNA form, the CDR3 reads TGTGCCATCAGTGGGGACAGGGGGCCCACCGGGGAGCTGTTTTTT. Translated, it gives CAISGDRGPTGELFF.

This clonotype has more than one count but fewer than ten. One end of the junction is discordant with germline, which a read error may explain. The chain links TRBV6-5 to TRBJ2-3; D remains ambiguous. The CDR3 runs 16 residues. CDR1 and CDR2 from the germline V gene are MNHEY and SVGAGI. In nucleotides, the CDR3 is TGTGTCAGCAGTTATCAACTGGCGACTAGCACAGATACGCAGTATTTT. Its translation is CVSSYQLATSTDTQYF.

This clonotype showed up many times. CDR3 protein: CSVDLSYNEQFF. CDR3 coding DNA: TGCAGCGTTGACCTATCCTACAATGAGCAGTTCTTC. This chain connects TRBV29-1 to TRBJ2-1; D gene uncertain. The V gene lost 3 bases and the J gene lost 1 base, with 4 bases spanning the gap. The CDR3 length is 12 residues. Germline CDR1 SQVTM, CDR2 ANQGSEA.

This clonotype came up many times. The chain uses TRBV5-1 and TRBJ1-5; tentative D call: TRBD1 (5 bases). Germline V gives CDR1 SGHRS, CDR2 YFSETQ. V was trimmed by 5 bases and J by 4 bases, leaving 16 bases between them. This CDR3 region has 15 residues. The CDR3: CASRVRPGGNQPQHF. The CDR3, as DNA: TGCGCCAGCAGGGTCCGGCCGGGGGGAAATCAGCCCCAGCATTTT.

The chain has TRBV20-1 and TRBJ2-3; 7 nucleotides align to TRBD2. CDR1 DFQATT and CDR2 SNEGSKA come from the germline V gene (reference sequence). The V and J ends lost 2 bases and 1 base, in that order; junction bases with no gene match: 6. The length of the CDR3 is 15 residues. The CDR3 spells CSARTASGRTDTQYF. The CDR3 bases are TGCAGTGCTAGAACGGCTAGCGGTCGCACAGATACGCAGTATTTT.

The chain links TRBV10-2 to TRBJ2-5; 9 nucleotides agree with TRBD1. V lost 3 bases to trimming and J lost 1 base; unmatched junction nucleotides: 9. From germline, CDR1 is WSHSY and CDR2 SAAADI. This CDR3 has 17 residues. The DNA of the CDR3 is TGCGCCAGCAGTGATCTGATGGGACAGGGTCCCCAAGAGACCCAGTACTTC. It is translated as CASSDLMGQGPQETQYF.

Note on this clonotype: This likely comes from a read error, as the CDR3 has no conserved phenylalanine or tryptophan at its end. The V and J genes are TRBV3-1 and TRBJ2-1; 8 bases map to TRBD2. This CDR3 region has 17 residues. Germline CDR1 is LGHDT and CDR2 is YNNKEL (reference sequence). V lost 1 base and J lost 4; bases outside the gene matches: 9. The CDR3 region is CASSQGRKRERYNEQFL. The DNA of the CDR3 is TGTGCCAGCAGCCAAGGTCGTAAGCGGGAGAGGTACAATGAGCAGTTCTTG.

A single count supports this clonotype. The gene calls are TRBV20-1 and TRBJ1-3, with TRBD1 as a possible D gene (5 bases). The CDR3 extends over 14 amino acids. Looked up from germline, CDR1 is DFQATT and CDR2 is SNEGSKA (reference sequence). Trimming removed 3 bases from V and 3 bases from J, with 12 bases in between. The CDR3 sequence is CSASPARVGNTIYF. The DNA for the CDR3 is TGCAGTGCTAGCCCGGCCAGGGTTGGAAACACCATATATTTT.

The V and J genes are TRBV15 and TRBJ1-5; possible D gene TRBD1, 5 bases. This CDR3 is built from 14 residues. Per the germline V gene, CDR1 is LNHNV and CDR2 is YYDKDF (reference sequence). Trimming cost V 5 bases and J 3 bases, with 11 bases left between them. The CDR3 region is CATSRQPDNQPQHF. CDR3 in DNA: TGTGCCACCAGCCGACAGCCGGACAATCAGCCCCAGCATTTT.

The chain has TRBV5-4 and TRBJ1-1; 11 bases line up with TRBD1. There are 15 residues in the CDR3. V shed 3 bases, J shed 2 bases, and the junction held 3 bases outside the gene matches. The germline V gene encodes CDR1 SGHNT and CDR2 YYREEE (reference sequence). As DNA, the CDR3 is TGTGCCAGCAGCTGGGGACAGGGGGGAAACACTGAAGCTTTCTTT. It codes for CASSWGQGGNTEAFF.

The gene calls are TRBV5-4 and TRBJ1-6; D is unclear. Trimming cost V 5 bases and J 7 bases, with 13 bases left between them. The CDR3 sequence is 14 residues long. Germline V CDR1 and CDR2: SGHNT, YYREEE (reference sequence). CDR3 loop: CASRYGSPNSPLHF. Written as DNA, the CDR3 is TGTGCCAGCAGATACGGGTCACCCAATTCACCCCTCCACTTT.

The V gene is TRBV29-1, the J gene TRBJ2-1; maybe TRBD2 (6 bases). The CDR3 has 13 amino acids. Deletions cut 6 bases from V and 2 bases from J, with 11 bases between. The germline CDR1 and CDR2 sequences are SQVTM and ANQGSEA. In nucleotides, the CDR3 is TGCAGCGTCCGGAGGGCCACCTACAATGAGCAGTTCTTC. Protein: CSVRRATYNEQFF.

The CDR3 bases are TGTGCCAGCAGCCAAGCCCCCGACAGGTGGGATAGCAATCAGCCCCAGCATTTT. This codes for CASSQAPDRWDSNQPQHF. The rearrangement uses TRBV4-2 and TRBJ1-5, with a weak D call TRBD1 (6 bases). V lost 1 base to trimming and J lost 0 bases, with 16 bases between them. The CDR3 runs 18 residues. Germline values: CDR1 LGHNA, CDR2 YNFKEQ.

This clonotype appeared many times. The rearrangement joins TRBV12-3 or TRBV12-4 to TRBJ1-2; D is possibly TRBD1 (5 bases). V was shortened by 6 bases and J by 6 bases, with 17 bases between the two germline ends. The CDR3 runs 14 residues. CDR3 in amino acids: CASSRSMRGNGYTF. The CDR3 nucleotides are TGTGCCAGCAGCCGGAGTATGAGGGGCAATGGCTACACCTTC.